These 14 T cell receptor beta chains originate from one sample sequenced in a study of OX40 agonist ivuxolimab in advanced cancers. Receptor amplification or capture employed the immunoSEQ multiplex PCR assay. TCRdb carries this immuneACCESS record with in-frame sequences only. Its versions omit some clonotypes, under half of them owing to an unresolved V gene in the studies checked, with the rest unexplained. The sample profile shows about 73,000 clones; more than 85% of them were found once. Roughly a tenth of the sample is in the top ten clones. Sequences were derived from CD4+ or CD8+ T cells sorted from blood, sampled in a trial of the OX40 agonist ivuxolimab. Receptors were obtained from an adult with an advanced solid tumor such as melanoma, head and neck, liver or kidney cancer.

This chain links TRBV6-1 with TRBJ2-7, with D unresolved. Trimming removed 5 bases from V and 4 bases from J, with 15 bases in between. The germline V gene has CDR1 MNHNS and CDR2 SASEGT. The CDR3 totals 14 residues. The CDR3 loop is CASSSLDSHYEQYF. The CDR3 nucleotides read TGTGCCAGCAGTTCACTCGACTCTCATTACGAGCAGTACTTC.

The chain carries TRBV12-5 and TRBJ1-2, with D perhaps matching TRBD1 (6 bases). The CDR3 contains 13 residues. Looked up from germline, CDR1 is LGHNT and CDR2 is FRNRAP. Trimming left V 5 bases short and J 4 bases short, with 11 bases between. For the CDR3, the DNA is TGTGCTAGTGGTGGCCTGGACAGCTATGGCTACACCTTC. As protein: CASGGLDSYGYTF.

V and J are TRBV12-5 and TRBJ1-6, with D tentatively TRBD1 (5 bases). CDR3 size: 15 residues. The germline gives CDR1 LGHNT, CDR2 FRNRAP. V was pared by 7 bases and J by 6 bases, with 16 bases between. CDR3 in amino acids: CASAWGDFGNSPLHF. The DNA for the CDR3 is TGTGCTAGTGCCTGGGGGGACTTTGGTAATTCACCCCTCCACTTT.

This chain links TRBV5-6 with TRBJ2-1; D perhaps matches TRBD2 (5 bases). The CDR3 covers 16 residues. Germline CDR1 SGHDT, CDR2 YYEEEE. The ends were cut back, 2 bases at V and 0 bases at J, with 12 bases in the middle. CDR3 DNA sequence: TGTGCCAGCAGCTTCGGGGAAACGAGCTCCTACAATGAGCAGTTCTTC. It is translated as CASSFGETSSYNEQFF.

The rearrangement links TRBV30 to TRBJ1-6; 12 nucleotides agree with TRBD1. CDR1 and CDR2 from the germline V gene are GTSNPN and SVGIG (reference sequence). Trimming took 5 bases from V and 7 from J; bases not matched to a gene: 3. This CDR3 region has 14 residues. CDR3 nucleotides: TGTGCCTGGGAGGGGACAGGGGGCAATTCACCCCTCCACTTT. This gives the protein CAWEGTGGNSPLHF.

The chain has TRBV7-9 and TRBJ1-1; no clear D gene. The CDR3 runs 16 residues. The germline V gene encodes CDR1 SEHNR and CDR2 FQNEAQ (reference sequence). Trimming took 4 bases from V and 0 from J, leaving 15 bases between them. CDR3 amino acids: CASSSTVLTMNTEAFF. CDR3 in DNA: TGTGCCAGCAGCTCAACGGTCTTAACCATGAACACTGAAGCTTTCTTT.

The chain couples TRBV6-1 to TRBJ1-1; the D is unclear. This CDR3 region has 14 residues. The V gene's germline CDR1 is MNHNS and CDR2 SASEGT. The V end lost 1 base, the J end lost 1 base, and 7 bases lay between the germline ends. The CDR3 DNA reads TGTGCCAGCAGTGAAGGGGCAGGGAACACTGAAGCTTTCTTT. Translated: CASSEGAGNTEAFF.

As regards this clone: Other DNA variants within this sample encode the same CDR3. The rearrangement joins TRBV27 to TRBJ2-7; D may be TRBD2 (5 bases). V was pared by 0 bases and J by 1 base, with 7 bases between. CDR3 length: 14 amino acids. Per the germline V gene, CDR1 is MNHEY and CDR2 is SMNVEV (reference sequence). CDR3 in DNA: TGTGCCAGCAGTTTATCATCGGGGTCCTACGAGCAGTACTTC. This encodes CASSLSSGSYEQYF.

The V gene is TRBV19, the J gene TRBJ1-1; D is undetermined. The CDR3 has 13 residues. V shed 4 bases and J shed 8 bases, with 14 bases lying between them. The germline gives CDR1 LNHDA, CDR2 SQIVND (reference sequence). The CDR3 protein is CASSNGRPPEAFF. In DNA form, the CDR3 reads TGTGCCAGTAGTAACGGCAGGCCGCCCGAAGCTTTCTTT.

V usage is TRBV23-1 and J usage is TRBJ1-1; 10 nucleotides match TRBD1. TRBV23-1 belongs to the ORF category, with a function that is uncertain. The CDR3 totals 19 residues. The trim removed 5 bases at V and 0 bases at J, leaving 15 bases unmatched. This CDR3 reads CASSWTGGGFIGMNTEAFF. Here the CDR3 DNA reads TGCGCCAGCAGTTGGACAGGGGGTGGTTTTATTGGGATGAACACTGAAGCTTTCTTT.

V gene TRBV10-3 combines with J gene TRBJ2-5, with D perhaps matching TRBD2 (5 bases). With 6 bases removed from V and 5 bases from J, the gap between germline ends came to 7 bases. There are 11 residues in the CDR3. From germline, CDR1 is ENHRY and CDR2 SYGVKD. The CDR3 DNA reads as TGTGCCATCAGGGGGAGCGAGACCCAGTACTTC. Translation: CAIRGSETQYF.

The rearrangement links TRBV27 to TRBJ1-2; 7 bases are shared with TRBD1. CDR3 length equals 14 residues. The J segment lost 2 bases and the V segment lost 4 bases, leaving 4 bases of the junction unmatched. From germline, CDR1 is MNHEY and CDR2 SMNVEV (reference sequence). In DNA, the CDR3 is TGTGCCAGCAGTTCCCAGGGGGTCAACTATGGCTACACCTTC. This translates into CASSSQGVNYGYTF.

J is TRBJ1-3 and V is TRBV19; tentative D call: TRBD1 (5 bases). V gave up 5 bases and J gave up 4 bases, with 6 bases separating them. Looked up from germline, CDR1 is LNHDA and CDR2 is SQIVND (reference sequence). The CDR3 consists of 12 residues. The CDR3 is CASSGGGNTIYF. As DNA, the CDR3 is TGTGCCAGTAGTGGGGGAGGAAACACCATATATTTT. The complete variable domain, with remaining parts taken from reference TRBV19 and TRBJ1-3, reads DGGITQSPKYLFRKEGQNVTLSCEQNLNHDAMYWYRQDPGQGLRLIYYSQIVNDFQKGDIAEGYSVSREKKESFPLTVTSAQKNPTAFYLCASSGGGNTIYFGEGSWLTVV.

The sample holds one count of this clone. CDR3 in DNA: TGTGCCAGCAGCTTGGGGTCAGGGGGCGATGAGCAGTTCTTC. It is translated as CASSLGSGGDEQFF. J is TRBJ2-1 and V is TRBV7-9; 8 bases map to TRBD1. The junction had 6 bases not matched to a gene; V was cut back by 3 bases and J by 8 bases. This CDR3 is built from 14 residues. CDR1 is SEHNR, CDR2 FQNEAQ, per germline (reference sequence).